A single TCR beta chain is shown here with its context. No antigen is known for it. Per-base qualities were not stored, and no clone one base away is much larger. Enrolling through a virtual design, the prospective study's participants ranged in age from roughly 18 to 100 years and lived across some 22 United States geographic areas. Cohort assignment in the prospective study relied on participant-reported clinical history from a screening survey and a study questionnaire. Recovered participants in ImmuneRACE Cohort 3 were defined as having two consecutive negative NP/OP PCR tests, clearance from a healthcare professional, or resolution of symptoms. In the prospective study, mobile phlebotomists collected whole blood, serum and a nasopharyngeal or oropharyngeal swab from each participant. Prospective study participants could optionally give additional blood draws and questionnaires over an approximately two-month period. Blood samples from the prospective study were shipped frozen or at room temperature prior to DNA extraction.

This sample was included in a study of blood T cell repertoires in COVID-19 (TCRdb year 2020). The study in broad terms: The collaborator samples originated in the United States, Italy and Spain and spanned the acute and convalescent phases of COVID-19. The prospective study material was composed of cDNA or gDNA derived from T cells, B-cell-depleted T cells, or PBMCs. Subjects who had been exposed to COVID-19, were actively infected with it, or had recovered from it provided the deeply sampled blood TCRbeta repertoires that made up the dataset. The repertoires were released in a freely available public database intended as a resource for research on the immune response to SARS-CoV-2. Samples were obtained from the ongoing ImmuneRACE study (first 160 participants) and from some 1,200 subjects provided by 6 global collaborators. Sample metadata almost always included a de-identified subject ID, COVID-19 status, age in years and sex. Where available, HLA class I and class II types were taken from metadata supplied by the sample provider and were not determined by assay-based typing.

TCRbeta CDR3 regions were amplified from genomic DNA by means of the immunoSEQ Assay, a bias-controlled multiplex PCR. Per the authors' processing: Within the assay, amplification of reference gene primers was used to estimate how many nucleated cells each sample contained. To quantify the absolute abundance of each unique TCRbeta CDR3 rearrangement, sequence reads were collapsed and filtered. For each sample, productive Simpson clonality was calculated as the square root of Simpson's diversity index across productive rearrangements. TCRdb obtained this table from immuneACCESS and retained in-frame rearrangements with V and J assigned. These tables miss some clones; where compared with another copy, unresolved V genes account for less than half of the shortfall, and the remainder is unexplained. V and J calls plus clone size are reproduced from that table; the DNA served to infer D and trimming. The sample table holds some 400,000 clones, of which about 90% were seen once. The biggest ten clones account for roughly 1.4% of the sample.

The investigation overall reported the following: How much clinical and demographic metadata was included differed by source and by participant, and the metadata was provided uncurated.

At the junction V is shortened by 4 bases and J by 1 base; bases outside the gene matches: 6. Via the germline V gene, CDR1 is KGHSH and CDR2 LQKENI. There are 15 amino acids in the CDR3, from cysteine to phenylalanine inclusive. Only CDR3 DNA remains: 45 bases, in frame from the first base. The TCR was taken from a man in his thirties or forties who had recovered from COVID-19. The V and J genes are TRBV18 and TRBJ2-7; TRBD1 aligns with 8 central bases. Sequencing used PBMCs or T cells enriched from blood (not recorded which). The nucleotide sequence is given as TGTGCCAGCTCACGCTCAGGGGGCTCTTCCTACGAGCAGTACTTC. It translates to CASSRSGGSSYEQYF.